The sequence of this TCR beta chain was determined in a study of neoadjuvant nivolumab and ipilimumab in lung cancer. Only in-frame clones appear in the TCRdb table, and some are missing; sequencing was by immunoSEQ multiplex PCR. Of 10,000 to 15,000 clones detected, almost 96% appear once; the ten largest clones hold about 2.5%. As to this clone: Its target is not known.

Findings and limits, study-wide: From pretherapy to surgery, tumor richness and clonality rose with dual therapy. Compared with tumor-adjacent uninvolved lung, resected tumors showed greater richness and clonality. Pathologic regression was not significantly tied to TCR clonality.

This TCR was recovered from an adult with non-small cell lung cancer. The sample here was peripheral blood, taken after neoadjuvant nivolumab, alone or with ipilimumab, at or shortly before surgery.

CDR3 in amino acids: CATSRPGYEAEQYF. Here the CDR3 DNA reads TGTGCCACCAGTAGACCCGGTTATGAGGCCGAGCAGTACTTC. J is TRBJ2-7 and V is TRBV15; D uncertain. V lost 6 bases and J 6 bases, leaving 18 bases between the germline ends. CDR1 is LNHNV, CDR2 YYDKDF, per germline (reference sequence). The CDR3 runs 14 residues.